This TCR beta chain came from a study of blood T cell repertoires in COVID-19. Across the whole study: The samples span acute and convalescent COVID-19 from the United States, Italy and Spain.

In the original analysis: Estimates of nucleated cell counts were drawn from the amplification of reference gene primers. Generated by immunoSEQ multiplex PCR, the TCRdb table keeps only in-frame clones and is missing some. That table gives V, J and clone size, and the DNA gave D and trimming. This sample has over 85,000 clones, with more than 75% found just once. Looked up from germline, CDR1 is MNHEY and CDR2 is SMNVEV (reference sequence). V was clipped by 3 bases and J by 6 bases; unmatched bases: 10. The CDR3 is made up of 15 amino acids. This clonotype was sampled from a human donor in a cohort sampled during active COVID-19. The chain couples TRBV27 to TRBJ1-2; TRBD1 agrees at 7 bases. The sample taken for sequencing was peripheral blood. CDR3 coding DNA: TGTGCCAGCAGTTTGAGGGGGCGTATATTGAATGGCTACACCTTC. This sequence encodes CASSLRGRILNGYTF.